The 23 T cell receptor beta chains below come from one sample, sequenced in a study of Graves' ophthalmopathy and Graves' hyperthyroidism. Amplification targeted the TCR beta CDR3 regions, with RNA transcripts as the source material. Second-round multiplex PCR followed a first-round RT-PCR using HTBI primers. TCRdb re-derived calls from the multiplex PCR reads in MiXCR, one entry per CDR3 protein. The sample lists roughly 230,000 distinct CDR3 sequences, roughly 21% occurring once. The source material was peripheral blood. The receptors derive from a woman aged 50 to 60 with Graves' ophthalmopathy.

This clonotype was counted ten times or more. Being one base from a much bigger clone, this may be a read error. This rearrangement joins TRBV6-1 to TRBJ1-1; weak D call: TRBD1 (5 bases). CDR3 size: 13 residues. Per the germline V gene, CDR1 is MNHNS and CDR2 is SASEGT. CDR3 region: CVSRVKMNTEAFF. CDR3 nucleotides: TGTGTCAGCAGGGTAAAAATGAACACTGAAGCTTTCTTT.

This clonotype was counted many times. The chain carries TRBV12-3 or TRBV12-4 and TRBJ1-6; unclear D gene. The CDR3 sequence is 14 residues long. Trimming stripped 3 bases from V and 9 bases from J, with 12 bases between. This CDR3 is CASSLGGTSSPLHF. CDR3 nucleotide sequence: TGTGCCAGCAGTTTGGGAGGTACCAGTTCACCCCTCCACTTT.

The chain is built from TRBV28 and TRBJ2-5, with D unresolved. This CDR3 is built from 14 residues. From germline, CDR1 is MDHEN and CDR2 SYDVKM. The germline V and J ends were trimmed by 4 bases and 4 bases, with 13 bases remaining between them. The CDR3 DNA reads TGTGCCAGCAGTTCCCGGACGGTGATAGAGACCCAGTACTTC. As protein: CASSSRTVIETQYF.

This chain joins TRBV20-1 and TRBJ2-7; 16 bases are shared with TRBD2. Matching the DNA end better, TRBJ2-5 makes the J call doubtful. Germline V gives CDR1 DFQATT, CDR2 SNEGSKA (reference sequence). CDR3 length equals 15 residues. CDR3 sequence reads: CSAGGLAGGGKTQYF. CDR3 coding DNA: TGCAGTGCTGGGGGACTAGCGGGAGGGGGGAAGACCCAGTACTTC.

This clonotype was picked up many times. This sequence joins TRBV11-2 and TRBJ2-6, with D unresolved. V lost 1 base, J lost 0 bases, and 10 bases lay in between. Germline V gene sequence: CDR1 SGHAT, CDR2 FQNNGV. This CDR3 contains 17 residues. In DNA, the CDR3 is TGTGCCAGCAGCTTAGTTGGACGTATCTCTGGGGCCAACGTCCTGACTTTC. Its protein is CASSLVGRISGANVLTF.

In its sample, this clonotype was seen once. This may be a read error: a much more frequent sequence differs by one nucleotide. The conserved phenylalanine or tryptophan normally closing the CDR3 is absent here, so this likely arose from a read error. The chain couples TRBV18 to TRBJ1-1; 7 nucleotides line up with TRBD1. This CDR3 spans 13 amino acids. Germline trimming cut 4 bases from V and 7 bases from J; bases unmatched to any gene: 6. CDR1 and CDR2 (germline): KGHSH, LQKENI. The CDR3: CASSLGQLVEAFI. The CDR3 coding sequence is TGTGCCAGCTCACTGGGACAGCTGGTTGAAGCTTTCATT.

The chain is built from TRBV5-4 and TRBJ2-5; unclear D gene. Germline CDR1 SGHNT, CDR2 YYREEE (reference sequence). The CDR3 runs 15 residues. The V gene lost 4 bases and the J gene lost 4 bases, with 17 bases spanning the gap. Here the CDR3 DNA reads TGTGCCAGCAGCCCCCCGCGTGGGGATAGAGAGACCCAGTACTTC. Amino acids: CASSPPRGDRETQYF.

Turning to this clonotype: The junction and the germline gene differ at one end; a read error may be behind it. The J gene is TRBJ1-5, the V gene TRBV12-3 or TRBV12-4; D unresolved. There are 13 residues in the CDR3. The chain's CDR3 is CARPEHMVQPQPF. The CDR3 DNA is TGTGCCAGACCTGAACATATGGTTCAGCCCCAGCCTTTT.

This clonotype was recorded at least ten times. This chain links TRBV15 with TRBJ2-7, with 9 nucleotides matching TRBD1. V was clipped by 3 bases and J by 4 bases; unmatched bases: 7. Germline CDR1 reads LNHNV; CDR2 reads YYDKDF (reference sequence). This CDR3 spans 15 amino acids. In DNA, the CDR3 is TGTGCCACCAGCAGCCCCGGGACAGGGTCATACGAGCAGTACTTC. It yields the protein CATSSPGTGSYEQYF.

About this clonotype: Sequence at one end of the junction differs from germline and may be a read error. The CDR3 is CASSSLHETGRNTIYF. The CDR3 nucleotides are TGTGCCAGCAGTTCGCTACACGAGACGGGACGAAACACCATATACTTT. The rearrangement uses TRBV28 and TRBJ1-3; D might be TRBD1 (5 bases). CDR1 and CDR2 from the germline V gene are MDHEN and SYDVKM. The CDR3 totals 16 residues.

This clonotype has a count of ten or more. The chain has TRBV5-1 and TRBJ1-1; 7 bases map to TRBD1. Trimming cost V 2 bases and J 6 bases; bases outside gene matches: 7. This CDR3 is built from 14 residues. CDR1 and CDR2 from the germline V gene are SGHRS and YFSETQ. The CDR3 DNA sequence: TGCGCCAGCAGCTTCCGACAGGGCGGTGCTGAAGCTTTCTTT. It specifies CASSFRQGGAEAFF.

This clonotype was observed many times. V usage is TRBV6-1 and J usage is TRBJ1-1; D gene ambiguous. In germline, CDR1 is MNHNS, CDR2 SASEGT. V was trimmed by 2 bases and J by 1 base, leaving 5 bases between them. This CDR3 is 13 amino acids long. The CDR3 DNA follows: TGTGCCAGCAGTGAATACGGGAACACTGAAGCTTTCTTT. As protein: CASSEYGNTEAFF.

This clonotype was detected many times. The chain combines TRBV6-5 with TRBJ2-5, with 9 bases matching TRBD2. The V gene's germline CDR1 is MNHEY and CDR2 SVGAGI. The CDR3 is made up of 14 amino acids. The V segment lost 6 bases and the J segment 7 bases; nucleotides outside the gene matches: 9. CDR3 loop: CASSPLSGRLTQYF. CDR3 bases: TGTGCCAGCAGCCCTCTAAGCGGGAGGTTGACCCAGTACTTC.

This clonotype appeared many times. The CDR3 is CASSSHGTAYGYTF. CDR3 bases: TGTGCCAGCAGTTCCCACGGGACAGCCTATGGCTACACCTTC. The chain joins TRBV6-5 to TRBJ1-2; 7 bases are a match to TRBD1. The CDR3 is 14 amino acids. The J segment lost 4 bases and the V segment lost 4 bases, leaving 6 bases of the junction unmatched. CDR1 is MNHEY and CDR2 is SVGAGI in the germline V gene.

A remark on this clonotype: A read error may account for a junction end that differs from germline. The V and J genes are TRBV10-3 and TRBJ2-7; TRBD2 aligns across 9 bases. This CDR3 is built from 15 residues. The germline V gene has CDR1 ENHRY and CDR2 SYGVKD. The CDR3 sequence is CAISGASGKSYEQHF. The CDR3 DNA reads as TGTGCCATCAGTGGGGCTAGCGGGAAGTCTTACGAGCAGCACTTC.

This clonotype was observed many times. The CDR3 sequence is CASRAGTDGYEQYF. The CDR3 DNA follows: TGTGCCAGCAGGGCCGGGACGGACGGATACGAGCAGTACTTC. The chain couples TRBV14 to TRBJ2-7; either TRBD1 or TRBD2 may supply D (5 bases each). The CDR3 runs to 14 residues. V was trimmed by 6 bases and J by 4 bases, leaving 16 bases between them. The germline V gene encodes CDR1 SGHDN and CDR2 FVKESK.

The table lists this clonotype with many counts. This sequence joins TRBV7-2 and TRBJ2-7; D gene uncertain. The CDR3 is made up of 14 amino acids. Germline V gives CDR1 SGHTA, CDR2 FQGNSA. Between the trimmed V and J ends, which lost 1 base and 2 bases, there was a span of 9 bases. The CDR3 DNA reads TGTGCCAGCAGCTTAGTATCTGGCCCCTACGAGCAGTACTTC. Protein product: CASSLVSGPYEQYF.

This clonotype appeared many times. V and J are TRBV6-1 and TRBJ1-1; D unclear. The V and J ends lost 2 bases and 0 bases respectively, with 7 bases between them. The CDR3 runs 14 residues. Germline V CDR1 and CDR2: MNHNS, SASEGT. CDR3 protein: CASSESNMNTEAFF. The CDR3 DNA reads TGTGCCAGCAGTGAAAGTAACATGAACACTGAAGCTTTCTTT.

The chain carries TRBV7-2 and TRBJ1-2, with D possibly matching TRBD1 (5 bases). The CDR3 extends over 13 amino acids. Looked up from germline, CDR1 is SGHTA and CDR2 is FQGNSA. V was trimmed by 1 base and J by 6 bases, leaving 9 bases between them. CDR3 amino acids: CASSLGGLDGYTF. CDR3 DNA sequence: TGTGCCAGCAGCTTAGGGGGCTTGGATGGCTACACCTTC.

The genes are TRBV7-2 and TRBJ1-1, with TRBD1 matching 7 bases. V lost 3 bases to trimming and J lost 4 bases; unmatched junction nucleotides: 8. This CDR3 is 15 amino acids long. Per the germline V gene, CDR1 is SGHTA and CDR2 is FQGNSA. CDR3 residues: CASSFIMDRSTEAFF. CDR3 DNA sequence: TGTGCCAGCAGCTTCATAATGGACAGGAGCACTGAAGCTTTCTTT.

In its sample, this clonotype was seen many times. The rearrangement uses TRBV6-1 and TRBJ1-5; TRBD1 might be the D (6 bases). The CDR3 totals 14 residues. Germline lookup yields CDR1 MNHNS and CDR2 SASEGT. V lost 6 bases, J lost 7 bases, and 16 bases lay in between. The CDR3 DNA is TGTGCCAGCAGGAGGGGGGGCGCGGGACAGCCCCAGCATTTT. Translation: CASRRGGAGQPQHF.

The CDR3 bases are TGTGCCAGCAGTTCTTACGGACAGGGGGCGTCTGAAGCTTTCTTT. Encoded protein: CASSSYGQGASEAFF. The chain recombines TRBV6-5 with TRBJ1-1; 11 bases are shared with TRBD1. CDR3 length: 15 amino acids. Germline loops: CDR1 MNHEY, CDR2 SVGAGI. With V trimmed by 4 bases and J by 6 bases, 7 bases remained unmatched.

The table lists this clonotype with a few counts. The V call is TRBV20-1, the J call TRBJ1-1; D gene unclear. This CDR3 is 15 amino acids long. V was clipped by 6 bases and J by 0 bases, with 17 bases between them. The germline V gene has CDR1 DFQATT and CDR2 SNEGSKA (reference sequence). DNA for the CDR3: TGCAGTGCCCGCCGGCAGGTTACGTTGAACACTGAAGCTTTCTTT. It yields the protein CSARRQVTLNTEAFF.